The 30 T cell receptor beta chains below were found in one sample sequenced in a study of metastatic and nonmetastatic thyroid tumors. No patient had received any treatment before thyroid surgery. Via MiXCR, TCRdb re-called the PCR reads. This table has about 59,000 clones, more than 25% appearing once. The sequenced material came from blood. These TCRs come from a female donor with papillary thyroid cancer or a benign thyroid nodule (not recorded which). Some clones in this sample may be carry-over from other donors' samples.

J is TRBJ2-5 and V is TRBV6-1, with D possibly matching TRBD2 (6 bases). Germline values: CDR1 MNHNS, CDR2 SASEGT. This CDR3 has 13 residues. V was shortened by 6 bases and J by 5 bases, with 13 bases between the two germline ends. The DNA of the CDR3 is TGTGCCAGCAGCAACGACGGAGGGGAGACCCAGTACTTC. This codes for CASSNDGGETQYF.

V and J are TRBV6-5 and TRBJ2-7; 8 nucleotides line up with TRBD2. The length of the CDR3 is 16 residues. Germline V gene sequence: CDR1 MNHEY, CDR2 SVGAGI. J gave up 2 bases and V 0 bases, and 6 bases lay outside the gene matches. This CDR3 is CASSYSALAGTYEQYF. The CDR3 DNA reads as TGTGCCAGCAGTTACTCGGCGTTAGCGGGAACCTACGAGCAGTACTTC.

This clone was counted a few times. The J gene is TRBJ2-1, the V gene TRBV24-1, with 11 nucleotides matching TRBD2. Trimming at V came to 3 bases and at J to 3 bases, leaving 3 bases not matched to a gene. CDR3 length: 16 residues. CDR1 is KGHDR, CDR2 SFDVKD, per germline. CDR3 residues: CATSDDSGRGYNEQFF. In nucleotides, the CDR3 is TGTGCCACCAGTGATGATAGCGGGAGGGGCTACAATGAGCAGTTCTTC.

The chain combines TRBV25-1 with TRBJ2-7; 11 bases are a match to TRBD1. Germline V gene sequence: CDR1 MGHDK, CDR2 SYGVNS. The CDR3 spans 15 residues. V dropped 3 bases and J dropped 5; count of bases not matched to a gene: 6. In DNA form, the CDR3 reads TGTGCCAGCAGTGATTCGGGACAGGGGGGCAACGAGCAGTACTTC. Protein sequence: CASSDSGQGGNEQYF.

The V gene is TRBV20-1, the J gene TRBJ2-1; TRBD1 is a possible D gene (6 bases). Germline values: CDR1 DFQATT, CDR2 SNEGSKA (reference sequence). The V and J ends lost 2 bases and 1 base respectively, with 9 bases between them. The CDR3 sequence is 14 residues long. The chain's CDR3 is CSARNRASYNEQFF. The CDR3 bases are TGCAGTGCTAGAAACAGGGCATCCTACAATGAGCAGTTCTTC.

This sequence joins TRBV10-1 and TRBJ2-1, with 9 bases aligning to TRBD1. CDR3 length equals 15 residues. Trimming at V came to 2 bases and at J to 9 bases, leaving 8 bases not matched to a gene. Germline loops: CDR1 WNHNN, CDR2 SYGVQD (reference sequence). This CDR3 is CASSEPGTGTGEQFF. The CDR3 nucleotides read TGCGCCAGCAGTGAGCCTGGGACAGGGACGGGTGAGCAGTTCTTC.

The chain combines TRBV15 with TRBJ2-7; perhaps TRBD1 as D (5 bases). This CDR3 spans 14 amino acids. V lost 0 bases to trimming and J lost 5 bases, with 11 bases between them. Germline CDR1 reads LNHNV; CDR2 reads YYDKDF (reference sequence). The CDR3 region is CATSRDQGQDEQYF. The CDR3, as DNA: TGTGCCACCAGCAGAGACCAGGGCCAGGACGAGCAGTACTTC.

The V and J genes are TRBV27 and TRBJ1-6; unclear D gene. V lost 6 bases to trimming and J lost 9 bases, with 15 bases between them. The CDR3 has 14 residues. Germline CDR1 MNHEY, CDR2 SMNVEV (reference sequence). The CDR3 coding sequence is TGTGCCAGCAGATTCGGCACCACTGGTTCACCCCTCCACTTT. Its protein product is CASRFGTTGSPLHF.

In its sample, this clone was seen many times. This specimen includes other DNA sequences encoding the same CDR3. The chain is built from TRBV12-3 or TRBV12-4 and TRBJ2-2, with 8 bases identical to TRBD1. The CDR3 consists of 16 residues. The trim removed 4 bases at V and 7 bases at J, leaving 11 bases unmatched. CDR3 coding DNA: TGTGCCAGCAGTTCCTATGGACAGGGAAGGAGCGGGGAGCTGTTTTTT. Translation gives CASSSYGQGRSGELFF.

The CDR3, as DNA: TGCAGTGCTAGCCTGACCCGCCCTTTGAGCGAGCAGTACTTC. Its protein product is CSASLTRPLSEQYF. This chain uses TRBV20-1 with TRBJ2-7; D is undetermined. Germline loops: CDR1 DFQATT, CDR2 SNEGSKA (reference sequence). The V and J ends lost 3 bases and 6 bases respectively, with 18 bases between them. There are 14 residues in the CDR3.

This clone occurred a few times. The chain combines TRBV6-6 with TRBJ2-1; 7 bases align to TRBD2. The trim removed 2 bases at V and 7 bases at J, leaving 8 bases unmatched. This CDR3 is built from 15 residues. Germline-derived CDR1 and CDR2 are MNHNY and SVGAGI (reference sequence). The CDR3 is CASSYVAGVPNEQFF. CDR3 coding DNA: TGTGCCAGCAGTTACGTGGCGGGAGTCCCAAATGAGCAGTTCTTC.

This clone was seen at least ten times. This sequence joins TRBV7-6 and TRBJ2-3, with D hard to call. The CDR3 covers 13 residues. The germline V gene has CDR1 SGHVS and CDR2 FNYEAQ. The V and J ends lost 6 bases and 1 base respectively, with 8 bases between them. Here the CDR3 DNA reads TGTGCCAGCAGAGGAGCTGGCACAGATACGCAGTATTTT. Translation gives CASRGAGTDTQYF.

Many counts were recorded for this clone. This chain links TRBV2 with TRBJ2-7; 10 bases fit TRBD2. V shed 5 bases and J 4 bases; nucleotides not matched to a gene: 5. Germline assignment: CDR1 SNHLY and CDR2 FYNNEI. CDR3 size: 14 residues. Written as DNA, the CDR3 is TGTGCCAGCAGTCTAGCGGGGGCTACGTACGAGCAGTACTTC. Its protein is CASSLAGATYEQYF.

The CDR3 region has the DNA TGTGCCAGCAGCTTAGATCCCATCTACACCGGGGAGCTGTTTTTT. Encoded protein: CASSLDPIYTGELFF. The chain carries TRBV11-2 and TRBJ2-2; no reliable D call. With 0 bases removed from V and 3 bases from J, the gap between germline ends came to 8 bases. This CDR3 spans 15 amino acids. Per germline, CDR1 SGHAT and CDR2 FQNNGV.

The chain employs TRBV12-3 or TRBV12-4 and TRBJ2-6, with D uncertain. V was cut by 7 bases and J by 3 bases, with 7 bases left in between. The CDR3 sequence is 13 residues long. CDR3 DNA: TGTGCCAGCATCTTTGATGGGGCCAACGTCCTGACTTTC. It is translated as CASIFDGANVLTF.

Only a few counts were recorded for this clone. The germline gene is not matched at one end of the junction; a read error may be the cause. The V call is TRBV24-1, the J call TRBJ1-5; D unresolved. Per the germline V gene, CDR1 is KGHDR and CDR2 is SFDVKD. The CDR3 contains 12 residues. As DNA, the CDR3 is TGTGCCACCGGTGAGGTTAATCAGCCCCAGCATTTT. This encodes CATGEVNQPQHF.

This chain uses TRBV6-1 with TRBJ2-7; a possible D gene is TRBD2 (6 bases). V lost 4 bases and J lost 2, with 24 bases in between. The germline V gene has CDR1 MNHNS and CDR2 SASEGT. CDR3 length: 18 residues. The CDR3 region has the DNA TGTGCCAGCAGTGCCGCTGGAGACTCATCGGGAGTGACCTACGAGCAGTACTTC. It is translated as CASSAAGDSSGVTYEQYF.

The chain carries TRBV6-2 or TRBV6-3 and TRBJ2-2; 7 positions agree with TRBD1. V gave up 6 bases and J gave up 4 bases; unmatched junction bases: 8. The CDR3 is made up of 15 amino acids. The V gene's germline CDR1 is MNHEY and CDR2 SVGEGT. CDR3 coding DNA: TGTGCCAGCAGGCGTACAGGGGTCGGCACCGGGGAGCTGTTTTTT. This translates into CASRRTGVGTGELFF.

The CDR3 reads CASSLTLGQGWTQETQYF. The CDR3 DNA is TGCGCCAGCAGCTTGACCCTCGGACAGGGTTGGACCCAAGAGACCCAGTACTTC. This chain connects TRBV5-1 to TRBJ2-5; 8 nucleotides agree with TRBD1. From germline, CDR1 is SGHRS and CDR2 YFSETQ. V gave up 1 base and J gave up 1 base; unmatched junction bases: 12. This CDR3 spans 18 amino acids.

The chain is built from TRBV20-1 and TRBJ1-2; D might be TRBD1 (5 bases). V lost 5 bases to trimming and J lost 6 bases, with 19 bases between them. Germline V CDR1 and CDR2: DFQATT, SNEGSKA (reference sequence). The CDR3 loop spans 14 amino acids. The CDR3 DNA follows: TGCAGTGCTCCGCCCTCAGGGAGTTGGAATGGCTACACCTTC. Its protein product is CSAPPSGSWNGYTF.

This clone was counted a few times. The chain is built from TRBV10-3 and TRBJ2-7; a possible D gene is TRBD1 (6 bases). Germline loops: CDR1 ENHRY, CDR2 SYGVKD. This CDR3 has 14 amino acids. Trimming shortened V by 0 bases and J by 1 base, and 7 bases separated the two germline ends. The CDR3 spells CAISESQGSYEQYF. In DNA, the CDR3 is TGTGCCATCAGTGAGTCGCAGGGGTCCTACGAGCAGTACTTC.

V is TRBV4-2 and J is TRBJ1-6; TRBD1 matches 7 bases. The CDR3 loop spans 15 amino acids. Germline CDR1 is LGHNA and CDR2 is YNFKEQ. V shed 1 base, J shed 5 bases, and the junction held 2 bases outside the gene matches. The CDR3 protein is CASSQGDRNNSPLHF. CDR3 bases: TGTGCCAGCAGCCAAGGGGACAGAAATAATTCACCCCTCCACTTT.

This sequence joins TRBV10-3 and TRBJ2-2, with TRBD2 matching 9 bases. The CDR3 runs to 18 residues. Per germline, CDR1 ENHRY and CDR2 SYGVKD. Losses at the gene ends were 3 bases for V and 6 bases for J; bases not matched to a gene: 14. CDR3 sequence reads: CAISEPFGLAGWSGELFF. In nucleotides, the CDR3 is TGTGCCATCAGTGAACCCTTCGGGCTAGCGGGATGGTCCGGGGAGCTGTTTTTT.

The V call is TRBV6-1, the J call TRBJ2-1; 9 bases agree with TRBD1. The CDR3 covers 16 residues. Germline V gene sequence: CDR1 MNHNS, CDR2 SASEGT. V shed 6 bases and J 9 bases; nucleotides not matched to a gene: 15. The CDR3 DNA reads as TGTGCCAGCAGGATGACAGGGGGACCTTTAGCTACTGAGCAGTTCTTC. Its protein product is CASRMTGGPLATEQFF.

The chain is built from TRBV6-2 or TRBV6-3 and TRBJ2-7; D is possibly TRBD2 (5 bases). The germline gives CDR1 MNHEY, CDR2 SVGEGT. The CDR3 length is 13 residues. With 6 bases removed from V and 3 bases from J, the gap between germline ends came to 12 bases. The CDR3 protein is CASRPGLFYEQYF. CDR3 DNA sequence: TGTGCCAGCAGGCCCGGACTTTTCTACGAGCAGTACTTC.

This rearrangement joins TRBV5-1 to TRBJ2-7, with D unresolved. Germline-derived CDR1 and CDR2 are SGHRS and YFSETQ. The ends were cut back, 2 bases at V and 4 bases at J, with 10 bases in the middle. This CDR3 is 13 amino acids long. The CDR3 nucleotides are TGCGCCAGCAGCTTCCAAGAGAAGTACGAGCAGTACTTC. Translated: CASSFQEKYEQYF.

The chain employs TRBV11-2 and TRBJ2-3, with TRBD2 matching over 8 bases. Germline CDR1 SGHAT, CDR2 FQNNGV. The CDR3 has 16 residues. V was clipped by 5 bases and J by 0 bases; unmatched bases: 7. CDR3 in DNA: TGTGCCAGCAGCCCCAGCGGGGGACTTAGCACAGATACGCAGTATTTT. It specifies CASSPSGGLSTDTQYF.

The V call is TRBV5-5, the J call TRBJ1-2; 10 bases line up with TRBD1. This CDR3 is 15 amino acids long. Per germline, CDR1 SGHKS and CDR2 YYEKEE (reference sequence). V lost 0 bases to trimming and J lost 7 bases; unmatched junction nucleotides: 6. This chain's CDR3 is CASSLGGTGVPGYTF. In DNA, the CDR3 is TGTGCCAGCAGCTTGGGCGGGACAGGGGTCCCTGGCTACACCTTC.

This chain links TRBV24-1 with TRBJ2-1; maybe TRBD1 (5 bases). V was trimmed by 4 bases and J by 7 bases, leaving 19 bases between them. This CDR3 comprises 16 residues. Germline CDR1 and CDR2: KGHDR and SFDVKD. CDR3 amino acids: CATSDPRQDIGNEQFF. Written as DNA, the CDR3 is TGTGCCACCAGTGACCCTCGGCAGGACATTGGGAATGAGCAGTTCTTC.

This chain joins TRBV11-1 and TRBJ2-7, with D perhaps matching TRBD1 or TRBD2 (6 bases each). The CDR3 totals 14 residues. CDR1 SGHAT and CDR2 FQDESV come from the germline V gene (reference sequence). Between the trimmed V and J ends, which lost 1 base and 5 bases, there was a span of 12 bases. In nucleotides, the CDR3 is TGTGCCAGCAGCTTAGGAGGGGGGCCTGACGAGCAGTACTTC. Protein sequence: CASSLGGGPDEQYF.